This is a list of T cell receptor beta chains from one sample in a study of glioma-infiltrating T cells. TCRdb itself ran the multiplex PCR reads through MiXCR, one entry per CDR3 protein. The sample records under 200,000 distinct CDR3 sequences, around 42% being singletons. The specimen was glioma tissue, nonneoplastic brain tissue, or PBMCs (not recorded which). These receptors were obtained from a human donor with low-grade glioma or glioblastoma, undergoing nonglioma brain surgery, or in good health (not recorded which). Each CDR3 is given with its conserved first and last residue. Fields, in order: V gene, J gene, CDR3 protein.

v_call: TRBV18
j_call: TRBJ2-3
cdr3_aa: CASSQGQPPITDTQYF

v_call: TRBV7-9
j_call: TRBJ2-3
cdr3_aa: CASSGRLSKDTQYF

v_call: TRBV20-1
j_call: TRBJ2-1
cdr3_aa: CSANGQGAKGLF

v_call: TRBV19
j_call: TRBJ1-1
cdr3_aa: CASSINGKGTDTEAFF

v_call: TRBV3-1
j_call: TRBJ2-5
cdr3_aa: CASSQATGGLQETQYF

v_call: TRBV12-3/TRBV12-4
j_call: TRBJ1-1
cdr3_aa: CASSFGRGPEAFF

v_call: TRBV20-1
j_call: TRBJ2-7
cdr3_aa: CSVLRGQGTYEQYF

v_call: TRBV20-1
j_call: TRBJ1-2
cdr3_aa: CSARAPIGGSRYTF

v_call: TRBV5-1
j_call: TRBJ2-5
cdr3_aa: CASSLARGREETQYF

v_call: TRBV12-5
j_call: TRBJ2-3
cdr3_aa: CASGSSASTDTQYF

v_call: TRBV19
j_call: TRBJ2-1
cdr3_aa: CASSIPGGWAEQFF

v_call: TRBV19
j_call: TRBJ1-5
cdr3_aa: CASSFGYYSNQPQHF

v_call: TRBV5-5
j_call: TRBJ2-2
cdr3_aa: CASSLIEGAGELFF

v_call: TRBV6-6
j_call: TRBJ1-1
cdr3_aa: CASSYSGLQNTEAFF

v_call: TRBV2
j_call: TRBJ1-1
cdr3_aa: CANSPQGAENTEAFF

v_call: TRBV20-1
j_call: TRBJ1-2
cdr3_aa: CSADAGRSYGYTF